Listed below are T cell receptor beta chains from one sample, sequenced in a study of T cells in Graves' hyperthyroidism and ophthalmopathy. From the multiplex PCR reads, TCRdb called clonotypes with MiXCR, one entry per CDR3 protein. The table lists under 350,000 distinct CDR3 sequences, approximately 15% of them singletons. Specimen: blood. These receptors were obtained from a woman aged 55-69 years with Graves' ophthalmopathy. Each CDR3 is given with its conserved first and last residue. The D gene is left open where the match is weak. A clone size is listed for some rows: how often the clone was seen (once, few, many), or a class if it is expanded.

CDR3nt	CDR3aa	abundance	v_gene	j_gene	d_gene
TGTGCCAGCAGTTCGCAGGGGGGAAGGAATCCACCCCTCCACTTT	CASSSQGGRNPPLHF	once	TRBV6-2/TRBV6-3	TRBJ1-6	TRBD1
TGTGCCAGCAGCACCGGGGACAGACAAAAACTGTTTTTT	CASSTGDRQKLFF	many	TRBV7-8	TRBJ1-4	TRBD1
TGTGCCAGCTCACTATCGACGGCAGAGTTGGCCGAGCAGTACTTC	CASSLSTAELAEQYF	few	TRBV18	TRBJ2-7	NA
TGTGCCAGCAGTTTATCGCCCTTCGGGACTAGCGGGATTCAATTCCACACAGATACGCAGTATTTT	CASSLSPFGTSGIQFHTDTQYF	many	TRBV27	TRBJ2-3	TRBD2
TGTGCCTCTGGCGGGTGGCGGTGGGGCCGGACCCACAATGAGCAGTTCTTC	CASGGWRWGRTHNEQFF	once	TRBV12-3/TRBV12-4	TRBJ2-1	NA
TGTGCCAGCATCGACAGGGTGAAGAATGAGCAGTTCTTC	CASIDRVKNEQFF	NA	TRBV6-1	TRBJ2-1	TRBD1
TGTGCCTGCAGCCTCGACAGGGTTAACGAGCAGTACTTC	CACSLDRVNEQYF	few	TRBV7-9	TRBJ2-7	TRBD1
TGTGCCAGCAGTCAGGGGTATAGCAATCAGCCCCAGCATTTT	CASSQGYSNQPQHF	many	TRBV6-1	TRBJ1-5	NA
TGTGCCAGCAGCTCGGGACTAGCGGGAGTAGATACGCAGTATTTT	CASSSGLAGVDTQYF	NA	TRBV5-4	TRBJ2-3	TRBD2
TGTGCCAGCAGCTTGTATTTAAGCCCCTACGAGCAGTACTTC	CASSLYLSPYEQYF	NA	TRBV5-4	TRBJ2-7	NA
TGTGCCAGCAGACGTGGACAGCGCAGCACTGAAGCTTTCTTT	CASRRGQRSTEAFF	many	TRBV28	TRBJ1-1	NA